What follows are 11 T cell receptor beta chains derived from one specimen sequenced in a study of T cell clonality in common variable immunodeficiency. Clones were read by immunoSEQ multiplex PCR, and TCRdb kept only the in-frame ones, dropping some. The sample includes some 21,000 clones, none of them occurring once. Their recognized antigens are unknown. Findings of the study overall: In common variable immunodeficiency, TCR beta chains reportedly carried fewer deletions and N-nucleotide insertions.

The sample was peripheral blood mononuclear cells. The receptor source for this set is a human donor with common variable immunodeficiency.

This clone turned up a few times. CDR3 DNA, as far as it was read: TGTGCCAGCACTATTACTGGGGGGCAAGAGACC. It codes for CASTITGGQET. The whole CDR3 sequence is CASTITGGQETQYF. The chain links TRBV6-2 or TRBV6-3 to TRBJ2-5; tentatively, D is TRBD2 (6 bases). The read ends 3 residues shy of where the CDR3 ends; the end is completed using the germline J gene. Germline CDR1 reads MNHEY; CDR2 reads SVGEGT. V was clipped by 7 bases and J by 2 bases, with 14 bases between them. This CDR3 comprises 14 residues.

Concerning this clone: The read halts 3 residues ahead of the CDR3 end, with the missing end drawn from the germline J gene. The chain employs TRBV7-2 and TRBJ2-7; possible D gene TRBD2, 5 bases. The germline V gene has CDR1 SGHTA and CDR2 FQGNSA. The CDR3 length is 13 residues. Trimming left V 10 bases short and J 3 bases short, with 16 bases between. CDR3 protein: CANSGGYHYEQYF. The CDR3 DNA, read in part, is TGTGCCAACAGTGGCGGGTACCACTACGAG.

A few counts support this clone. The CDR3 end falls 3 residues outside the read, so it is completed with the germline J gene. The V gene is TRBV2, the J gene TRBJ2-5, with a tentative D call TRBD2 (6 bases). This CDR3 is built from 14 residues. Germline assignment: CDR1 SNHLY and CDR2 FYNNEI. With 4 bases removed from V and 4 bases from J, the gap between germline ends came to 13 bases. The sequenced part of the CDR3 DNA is TGTGCCAGCAGTGTGGGGGGTTATGTAGAGACC. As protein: CASSVGGYVET. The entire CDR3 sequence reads CASSVGGYVETQYF.

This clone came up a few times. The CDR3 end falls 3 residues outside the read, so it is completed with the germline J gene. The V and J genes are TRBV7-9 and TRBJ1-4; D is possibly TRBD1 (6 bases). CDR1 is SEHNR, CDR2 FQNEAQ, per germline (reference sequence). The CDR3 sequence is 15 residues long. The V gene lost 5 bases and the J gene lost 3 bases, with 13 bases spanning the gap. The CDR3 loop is CASSPHRVPNEKLFF. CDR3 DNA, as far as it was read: TGTGCCAGCAGCCCCCACAGGGTACCTAATGAAAAA.

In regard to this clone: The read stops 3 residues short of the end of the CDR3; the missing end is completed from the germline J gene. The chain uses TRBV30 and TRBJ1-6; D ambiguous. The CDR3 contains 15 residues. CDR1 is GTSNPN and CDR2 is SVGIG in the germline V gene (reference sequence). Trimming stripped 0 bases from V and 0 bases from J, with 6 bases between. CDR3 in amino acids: CAWSVLSSYNSPLHF. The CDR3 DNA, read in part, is TGTGCCTGGAGTGTACTTAGCTCCTATAATTCACCC. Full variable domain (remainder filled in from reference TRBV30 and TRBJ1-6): SQTIHQWPATLVQPVGSPLSLECTVEGTSNPNLYWYRQAAGRGLQLLFYSVGIGQISSEVPQNLSASRPQDRQFILSSKKLLLSDSGFYLCAWSVLSSYNSPLHFGNGTRLTVT.

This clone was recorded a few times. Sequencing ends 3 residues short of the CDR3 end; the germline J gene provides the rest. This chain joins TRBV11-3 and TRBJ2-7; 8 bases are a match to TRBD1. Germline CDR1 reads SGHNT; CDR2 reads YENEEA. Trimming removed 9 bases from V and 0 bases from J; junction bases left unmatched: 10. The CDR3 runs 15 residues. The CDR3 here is CASIHGQGGSYEQYF. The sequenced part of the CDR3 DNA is TGTGCCAGTATACATGGACAGGGTGGCTCCTACGAG.

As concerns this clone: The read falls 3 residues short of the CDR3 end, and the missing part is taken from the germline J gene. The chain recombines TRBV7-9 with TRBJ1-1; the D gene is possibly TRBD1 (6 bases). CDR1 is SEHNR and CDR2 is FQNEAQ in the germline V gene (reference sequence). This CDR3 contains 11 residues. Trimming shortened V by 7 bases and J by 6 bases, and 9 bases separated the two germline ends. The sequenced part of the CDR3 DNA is TGTGCCAGCATAGGGGGATCTGAA. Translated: CASIGGSE. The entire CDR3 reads CASIGGSEAFF.

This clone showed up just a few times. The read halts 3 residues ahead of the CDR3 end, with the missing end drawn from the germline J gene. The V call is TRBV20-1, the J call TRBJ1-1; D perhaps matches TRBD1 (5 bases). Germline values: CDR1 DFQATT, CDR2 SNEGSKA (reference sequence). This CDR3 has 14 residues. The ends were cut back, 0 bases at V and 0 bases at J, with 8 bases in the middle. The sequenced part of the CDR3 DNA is TGCAGTGCTAGAGAAAAGGGGATGAACACTGAA. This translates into CSAREKGMNTE. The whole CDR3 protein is CSAREKGMNTEAFF.

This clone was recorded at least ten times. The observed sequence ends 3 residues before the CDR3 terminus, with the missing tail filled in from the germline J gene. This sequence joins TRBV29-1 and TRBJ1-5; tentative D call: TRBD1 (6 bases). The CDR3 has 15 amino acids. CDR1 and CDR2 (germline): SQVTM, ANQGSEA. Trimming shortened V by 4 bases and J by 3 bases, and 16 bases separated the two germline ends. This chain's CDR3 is CSVAAGTSNNQPQHF. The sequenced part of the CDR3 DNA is TGCAGCGTTGCCGCTGGGACATCTAACAATCAGCCC.

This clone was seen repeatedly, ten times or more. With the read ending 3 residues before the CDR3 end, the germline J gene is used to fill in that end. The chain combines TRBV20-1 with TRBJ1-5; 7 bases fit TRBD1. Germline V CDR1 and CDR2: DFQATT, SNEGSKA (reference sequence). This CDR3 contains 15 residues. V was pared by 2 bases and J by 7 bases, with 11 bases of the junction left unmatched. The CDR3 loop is CSARSDRERGQPQHF. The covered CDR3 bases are TGCAGTGCTAGATCCGACAGGGAACGGGGCCAGCCC.

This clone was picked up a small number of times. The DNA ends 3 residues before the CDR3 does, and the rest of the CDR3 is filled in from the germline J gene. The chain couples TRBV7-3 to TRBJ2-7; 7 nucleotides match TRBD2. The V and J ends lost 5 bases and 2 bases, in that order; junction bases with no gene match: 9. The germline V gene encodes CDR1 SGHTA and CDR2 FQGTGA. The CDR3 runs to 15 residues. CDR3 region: CASSQASGNPYEQYF. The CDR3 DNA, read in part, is TGTGCCAGCAGCCAGGCGAGCGGGAATCCCTACGAG.